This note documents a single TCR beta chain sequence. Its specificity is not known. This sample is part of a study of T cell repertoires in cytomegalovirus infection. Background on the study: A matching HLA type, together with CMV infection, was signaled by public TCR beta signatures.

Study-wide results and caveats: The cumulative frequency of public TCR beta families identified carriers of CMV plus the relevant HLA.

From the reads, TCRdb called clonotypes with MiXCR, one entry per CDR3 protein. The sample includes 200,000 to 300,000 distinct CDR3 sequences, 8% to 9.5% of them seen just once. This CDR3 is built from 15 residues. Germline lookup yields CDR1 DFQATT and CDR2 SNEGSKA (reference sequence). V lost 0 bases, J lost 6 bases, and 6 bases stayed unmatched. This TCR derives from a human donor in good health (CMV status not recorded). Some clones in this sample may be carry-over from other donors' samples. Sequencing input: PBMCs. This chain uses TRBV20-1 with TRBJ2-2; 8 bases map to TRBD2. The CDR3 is CSAREGTRFSGELFF. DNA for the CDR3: TGCAGTGCTAGAGAAGGGACTAGATTTTCCGGGGAGCTGTTTTTT.